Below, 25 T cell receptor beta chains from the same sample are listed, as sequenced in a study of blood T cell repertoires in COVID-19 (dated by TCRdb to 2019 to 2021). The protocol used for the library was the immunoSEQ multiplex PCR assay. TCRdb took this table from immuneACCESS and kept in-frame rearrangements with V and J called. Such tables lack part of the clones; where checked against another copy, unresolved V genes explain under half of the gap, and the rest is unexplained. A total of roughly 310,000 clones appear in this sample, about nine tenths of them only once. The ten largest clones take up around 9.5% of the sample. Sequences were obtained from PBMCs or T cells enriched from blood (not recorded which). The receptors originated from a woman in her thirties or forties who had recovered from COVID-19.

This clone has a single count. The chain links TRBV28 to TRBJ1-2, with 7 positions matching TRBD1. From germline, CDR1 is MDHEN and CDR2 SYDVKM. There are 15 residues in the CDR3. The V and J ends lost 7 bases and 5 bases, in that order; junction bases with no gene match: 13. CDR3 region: CASTSPRGGAYGYTF. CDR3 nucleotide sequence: TGTGCCAGCACCTCGCCCCGAGGGGGCGCATATGGCTACACCTTC.

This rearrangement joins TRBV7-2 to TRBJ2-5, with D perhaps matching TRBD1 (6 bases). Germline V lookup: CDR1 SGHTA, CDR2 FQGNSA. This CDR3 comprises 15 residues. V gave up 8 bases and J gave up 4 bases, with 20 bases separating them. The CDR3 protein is CASAHRAGVGETQYF. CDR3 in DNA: TGTGCCAGCGCCCACCGGGCAGGGGTAGGAGAGACCCAGTACTTC.

CDR3 coding DNA: TGCGCCAGCAGCTTCACTTCTCTAGCGGTCCTGCATGGGACCCAGTACTTC. Protein sequence: CASSFTSLAVLHGTQYF. The chain links TRBV5-1 to TRBJ2-5; 7 bases map to TRBD2. CDR1 is SGHRS, CDR2 YFSETQ, per germline. V dropped 2 bases and J dropped 7; count of bases not matched to a gene: 17. CDR3 length equals 17 residues.

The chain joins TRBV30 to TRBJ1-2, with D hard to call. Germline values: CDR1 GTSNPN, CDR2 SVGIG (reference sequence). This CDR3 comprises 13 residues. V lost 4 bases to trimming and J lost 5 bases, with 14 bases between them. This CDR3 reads CAWTAAGMYGYTF. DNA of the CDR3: TGTGCCTGGACCGCGGCCGGGATGTATGGCTACACCTTC.

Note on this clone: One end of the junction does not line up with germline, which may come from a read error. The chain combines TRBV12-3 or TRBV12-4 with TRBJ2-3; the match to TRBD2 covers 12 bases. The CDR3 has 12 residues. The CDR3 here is CASSRRLAGEHF. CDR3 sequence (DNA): TGTGCCAGCAGTCGCAGACTAGCGGGAGAACATTTT.

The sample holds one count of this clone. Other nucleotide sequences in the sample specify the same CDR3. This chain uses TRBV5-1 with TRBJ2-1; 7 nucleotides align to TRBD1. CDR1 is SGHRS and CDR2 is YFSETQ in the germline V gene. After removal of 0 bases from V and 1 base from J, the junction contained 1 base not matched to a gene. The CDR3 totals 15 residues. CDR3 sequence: CASSLEGASYNEQFF. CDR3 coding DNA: TGCGCCAGCAGCTTGGAGGGGGCGTCCTACAATGAGCAGTTCTTC.

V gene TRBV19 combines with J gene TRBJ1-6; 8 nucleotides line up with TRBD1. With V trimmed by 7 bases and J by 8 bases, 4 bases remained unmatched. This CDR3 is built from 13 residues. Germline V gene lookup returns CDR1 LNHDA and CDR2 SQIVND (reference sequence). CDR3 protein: CASTDRGYSPLHF. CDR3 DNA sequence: TGTGCCAGTACTGACAGGGGTTATTCACCCCTCCACTTT.

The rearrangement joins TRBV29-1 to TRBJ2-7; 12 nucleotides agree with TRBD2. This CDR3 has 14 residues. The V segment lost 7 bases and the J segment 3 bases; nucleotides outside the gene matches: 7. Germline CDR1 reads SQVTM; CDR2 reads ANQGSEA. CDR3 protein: CSAWTSGNLYEQYF. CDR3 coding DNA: TGCAGCGCGTGGACTAGCGGGAACCTCTACGAGCAGTACTTC.

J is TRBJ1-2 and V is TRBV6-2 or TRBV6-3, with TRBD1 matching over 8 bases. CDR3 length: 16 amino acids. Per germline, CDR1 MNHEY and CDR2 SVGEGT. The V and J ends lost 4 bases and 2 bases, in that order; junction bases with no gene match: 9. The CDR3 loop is CASSSHDRGINYGYTF. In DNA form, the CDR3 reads TGTGCCAGCAGTTCCCATGACAGGGGAATCAACTATGGCTACACCTTC.

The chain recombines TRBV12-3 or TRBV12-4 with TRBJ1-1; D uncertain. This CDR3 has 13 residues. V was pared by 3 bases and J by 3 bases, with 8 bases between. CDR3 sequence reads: CASSLAEDTEAFF. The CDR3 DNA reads TGTGCCAGCAGTTTGGCAGAGGACACTGAAGCTTTCTTT.

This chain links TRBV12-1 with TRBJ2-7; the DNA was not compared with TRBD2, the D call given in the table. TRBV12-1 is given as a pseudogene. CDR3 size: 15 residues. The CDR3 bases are TGTGCCAGCAGCTTGATAGCGGTCCAATCCTACGAGCAGTACTTC. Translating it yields CASSLIAVQSYEQYF.

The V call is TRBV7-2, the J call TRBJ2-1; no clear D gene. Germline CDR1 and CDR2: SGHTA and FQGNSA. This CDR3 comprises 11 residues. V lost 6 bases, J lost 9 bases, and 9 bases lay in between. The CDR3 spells CASSRVAEQFF. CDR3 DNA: TGTGCCAGCAGTCGCGTAGCTGAGCAGTTCTTC.

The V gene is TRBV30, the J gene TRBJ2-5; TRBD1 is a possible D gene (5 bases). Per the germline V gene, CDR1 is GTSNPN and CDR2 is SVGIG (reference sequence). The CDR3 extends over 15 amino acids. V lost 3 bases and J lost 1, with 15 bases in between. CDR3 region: CAWSLTTGVQETQYF. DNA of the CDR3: TGTGCCTGGAGCTTAACCACAGGAGTCCAAGAGACCCAGTACTTC.

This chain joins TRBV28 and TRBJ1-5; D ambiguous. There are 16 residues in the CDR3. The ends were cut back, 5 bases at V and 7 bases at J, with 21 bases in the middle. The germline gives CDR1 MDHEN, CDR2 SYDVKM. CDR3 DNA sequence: TGTGCCAGCAGTACCTGGGCAGAGTCTGCACCCCAGCCCCAGCATTTT. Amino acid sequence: CASSTWAESAPQPQHF.

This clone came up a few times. In DNA form, the CDR3 reads TGTGCCAGCAGCTTAGCGAGGATCGGGGGGCTCCTCTACAATGAGCAGTTCTTC. Amino acids: CASSLARIGGLLYNEQFF. J is TRBJ2-1 and V is TRBV7-9; possible D gene TRBD2, 7 bases. The V end was cut by 0 bases, the J end by 3 bases, with 18 bases between. CDR1 SEHNR and CDR2 FQNEAQ come from the germline V gene (reference sequence). CDR3 length: 18 residues.

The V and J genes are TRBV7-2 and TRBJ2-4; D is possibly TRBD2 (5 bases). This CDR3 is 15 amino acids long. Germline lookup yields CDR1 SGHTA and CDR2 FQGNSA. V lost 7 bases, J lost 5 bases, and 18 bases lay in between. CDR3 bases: TGTGCCAGCACCTTCCGGGAAACCACCCAAAACATTCAGTACTTC. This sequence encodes CASTFRETTQNIQYF.

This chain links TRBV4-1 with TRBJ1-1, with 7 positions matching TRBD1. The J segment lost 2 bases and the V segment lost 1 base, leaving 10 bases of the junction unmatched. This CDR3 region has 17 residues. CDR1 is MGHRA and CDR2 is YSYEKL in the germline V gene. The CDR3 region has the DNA TGCGCCAGCAGCCAAGCCCCCGGGACAGTCCTTAACACTGAAGCTTTCTTT. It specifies CASSQAPGTVLNTEAFF.

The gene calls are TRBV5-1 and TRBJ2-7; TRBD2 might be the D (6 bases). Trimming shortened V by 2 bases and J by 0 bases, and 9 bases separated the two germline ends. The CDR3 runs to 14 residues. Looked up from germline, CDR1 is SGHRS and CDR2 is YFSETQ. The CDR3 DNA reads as TGCGCCAGCAGCTTAACGGGGGACTCCTACGAGCAGTACTTC. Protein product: CASSLTGDSYEQYF.

The CDR3 loop is CASSFGLAYEQYF. DNA of the CDR3: TGTGCCAGCAGCTTTGGACTAGCCTACGAGCAGTACTTC. The chain couples TRBV7-9 to TRBJ2-7; 7 positions match TRBD2. The V and J ends lost 3 bases and 2 bases, in that order; junction bases with no gene match: 1. The CDR3 totals 13 residues. Germline V gene lookup returns CDR1 SEHNR and CDR2 FQNEAQ (reference sequence).

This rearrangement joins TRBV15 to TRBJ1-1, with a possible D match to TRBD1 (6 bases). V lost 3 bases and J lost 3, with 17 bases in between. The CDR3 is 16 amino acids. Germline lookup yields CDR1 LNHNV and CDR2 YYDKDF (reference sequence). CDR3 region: CATSRGERGLDTEAFF. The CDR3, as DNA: TGTGCCACCAGCAGGGGGGAAAGGGGGTTGGACACTGAAGCTTTCTTT.

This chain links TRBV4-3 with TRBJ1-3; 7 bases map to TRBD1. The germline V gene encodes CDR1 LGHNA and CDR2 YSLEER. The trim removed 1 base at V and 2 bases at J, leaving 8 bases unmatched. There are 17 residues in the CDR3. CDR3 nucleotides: TGCGCCAGCAGCCAAGTAAGAGGGGGCGAGGCTGGAAACACCATATATTTT. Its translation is CASSQVRGGEAGNTIYF.

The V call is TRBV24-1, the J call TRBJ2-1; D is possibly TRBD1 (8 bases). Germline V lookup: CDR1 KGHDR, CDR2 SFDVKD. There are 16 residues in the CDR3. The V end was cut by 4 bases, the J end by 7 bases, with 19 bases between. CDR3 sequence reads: CATSDMGTGGGNEQFF. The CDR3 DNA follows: TGTGCCACCAGTGACATGGGAACAGGGGGAGGGAATGAGCAGTTCTTC.

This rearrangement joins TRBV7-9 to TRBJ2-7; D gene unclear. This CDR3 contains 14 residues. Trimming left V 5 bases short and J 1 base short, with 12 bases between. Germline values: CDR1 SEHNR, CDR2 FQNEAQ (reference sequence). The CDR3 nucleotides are TGTGCCAGCAGCCCCCAGCGAATATCCTACGAGCAGTACTTC. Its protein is CASSPQRISYEQYF.

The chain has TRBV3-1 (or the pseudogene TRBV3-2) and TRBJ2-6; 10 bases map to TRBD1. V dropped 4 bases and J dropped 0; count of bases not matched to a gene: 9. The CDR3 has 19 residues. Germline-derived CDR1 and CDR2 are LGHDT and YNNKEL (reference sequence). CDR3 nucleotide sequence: TGTGCCAGCAGCCCATGGGGACAGGGGCTAAACTCTGGGGCCAACGTCCTGACTTTC. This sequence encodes CASSPWGQGLNSGANVLTF.

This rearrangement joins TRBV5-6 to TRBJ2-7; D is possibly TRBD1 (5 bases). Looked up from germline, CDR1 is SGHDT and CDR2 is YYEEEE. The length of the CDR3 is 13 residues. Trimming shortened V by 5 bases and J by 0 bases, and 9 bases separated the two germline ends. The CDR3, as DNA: TGTGCCAGCAGAGGACACCTCTCCTACGAGCAGTACTTC. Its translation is CASRGHLSYEQYF. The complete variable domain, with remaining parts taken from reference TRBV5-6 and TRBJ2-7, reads DAGVTQSPTHLIKTRGQQVTLRCSPKSGHDTVSWYQQALGQGPQFIFQYYEEEERQRGNFPDRFSGHQFPNYSSELNVNALLLGDSALYLCASRGHLSYEQYFGPGTRLTVT.